One and the same sample provided the 8 T cell receptor beta chains below, sequenced in a study of T cells in Graves' hyperthyroidism and ophthalmopathy. Researchers amplified the TCR beta CDR3 regions from RNA transcripts. The HTBI set primed first-round TCR CDR3 RT-PCR. One entry per CDR3 protein results from TCRdb running MiXCR on the multiplex PCR reads. The sample consists of hundreds of thousands of distinct CDR3 sequences, 14% to 15% of them appearing once. Sequenced input: blood. The receptors stem from a man aged 18 to 29 with Graves' ophthalmopathy.

The chain is built from TRBV19 and TRBJ2-7; TRBD2 agrees at 11 bases. J was trimmed by 0 bases and V by 5 bases; bases with no gene match: 9. The CDR3 runs to 17 residues. CDR1 and CDR2 from the germline V gene are LNHDA and SQIVND (reference sequence). CDR3 in DNA: TGTGCCAGTAGTTTCTCCGGGACTAGCGGAACCTCCTACGAGCAGTACTTC. This sequence encodes CASSFSGTSGTSYEQYF.

This clonotype was found many times. The chain has TRBV5-1 and TRBJ2-1; D remains unclear. With 0 bases removed from V and 7 bases from J, the gap between germline ends came to 14 bases. Per germline, CDR1 SGHRS and CDR2 YFSETQ. The CDR3 runs to 15 residues. The CDR3 is CASSLALVGLNEQFF. CDR3 nucleotide sequence: TGCGCCAGCAGCTTGGCTCTAGTCGGTTTGAATGAGCAGTTCTTC.

The chain uses TRBV6-1 and TRBJ2-7; D is uncertain. CDR3 size: 13 residues. Germline V gives CDR1 MNHNS, CDR2 SASEGT. V lost 8 bases and J 2 bases, leaving 13 bases between the germline ends. This CDR3 reads CASCSGSAYEQYF. CDR3 bases: TGTGCCAGCTGTTCCGGCTCTGCCTACGAGCAGTACTTC.

This clonotype occurred a few times. The chain employs TRBV19 and TRBJ2-3; 8 bases line up with TRBD1. CDR3 length: 15 amino acids. In germline, CDR1 is LNHDA, CDR2 SQIVND (reference sequence). The V and J ends lost 3 bases and 5 bases, in that order; junction bases with no gene match: 7. The CDR3 loop is CASSIQGAGGDTQYF. In DNA form, the CDR3 reads TGTGCCAGTAGTATCCAGGGGGCTGGCGGAGATACGCAGTATTTT.

This clonotype was observed at least ten times. The chain couples TRBV3-1 to TRBJ2-7; D is unclear. V lost 4 bases and J lost 3, with 10 bases in between. CDR3 size: 13 residues. Germline V gene data show CDR1 as LGHDT and CDR2 as YNNKEL (reference sequence). CDR3 sequence: CASSLSGHYEQYF. The CDR3 region has the DNA TGTGCCAGCAGCCTTTCGGGCCACTACGAGCAGTACTTC.

This clonotype appeared many times. The J gene is TRBJ1-1, the V gene TRBV18; possibly TRBD1 for D (5 bases). Deletions cut 6 bases from V and 4 bases from J, with 15 bases between. Looked up from germline, CDR1 is KGHSH and CDR2 is LQKENI. The CDR3 totals 14 residues. The CDR3 region is CASSPSEGSTEAFF. Here the CDR3 DNA reads TGTGCCAGCTCCCCTTCGGAGGGGAGCACTGAAGCTTTCTTT.

This clonotype was detected ten times or more. The chain couples TRBV15 to TRBJ1-1, with D unresolved. V lost 0 bases, J lost 4 bases, and 6 bases lay in between. From germline, CDR1 is LNHNV and CDR2 YYDKDF (reference sequence). The CDR3 contains 13 residues. DNA of the CDR3: TGTGCCACCAGCAGAGAATTGGGCACTGAAGCTTTCTTT. It is translated as CATSRELGTEAFF.

J is TRBJ2-1 and V is TRBV4-2, with D perhaps matching TRBD1 (5 bases). Germline V gives CDR1 LGHNA, CDR2 YNFKEQ. V was clipped by 6 bases and J by 5 bases, with 14 bases between them. This CDR3 is built from 14 residues. In nucleotides, the CDR3 is TGTGCCAGCAGAGGGGCTATCCTTAACAATGAGCAGTTCTTC. It yields the protein CASRGAILNNEQFF.